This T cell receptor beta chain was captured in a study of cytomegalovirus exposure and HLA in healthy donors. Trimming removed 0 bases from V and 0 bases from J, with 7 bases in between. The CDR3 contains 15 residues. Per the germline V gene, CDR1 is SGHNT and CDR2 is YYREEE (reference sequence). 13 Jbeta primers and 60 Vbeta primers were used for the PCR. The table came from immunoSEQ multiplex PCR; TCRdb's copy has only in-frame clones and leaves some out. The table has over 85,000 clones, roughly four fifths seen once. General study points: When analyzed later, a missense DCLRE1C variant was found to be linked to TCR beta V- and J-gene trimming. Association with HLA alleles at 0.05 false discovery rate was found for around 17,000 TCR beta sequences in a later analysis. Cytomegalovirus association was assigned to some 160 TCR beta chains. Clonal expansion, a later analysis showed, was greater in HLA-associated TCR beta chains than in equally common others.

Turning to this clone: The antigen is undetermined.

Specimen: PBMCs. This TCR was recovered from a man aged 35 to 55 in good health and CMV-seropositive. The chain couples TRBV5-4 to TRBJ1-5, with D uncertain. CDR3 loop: CASSLGSDSNQPQHF. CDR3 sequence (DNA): TGTGCCAGCAGCTTGGGCAGTGATAGCAATCAGCCCCAGCATTTT.